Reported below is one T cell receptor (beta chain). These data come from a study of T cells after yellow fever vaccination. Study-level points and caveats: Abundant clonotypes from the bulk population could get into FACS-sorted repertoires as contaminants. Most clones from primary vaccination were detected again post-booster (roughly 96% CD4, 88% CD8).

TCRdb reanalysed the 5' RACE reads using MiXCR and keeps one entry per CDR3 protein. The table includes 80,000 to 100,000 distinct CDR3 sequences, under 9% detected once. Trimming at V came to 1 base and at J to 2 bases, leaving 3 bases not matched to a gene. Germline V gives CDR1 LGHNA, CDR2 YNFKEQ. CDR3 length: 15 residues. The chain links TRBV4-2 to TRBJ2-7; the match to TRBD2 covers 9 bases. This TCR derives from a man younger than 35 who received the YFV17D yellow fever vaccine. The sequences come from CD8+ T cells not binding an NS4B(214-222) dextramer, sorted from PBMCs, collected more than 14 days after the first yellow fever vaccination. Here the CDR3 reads CASSQVASGAYEQYV. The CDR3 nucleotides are TGTGCCAGCAGCCAAGTCGCTAGCGGGGCCTACGAGCAGTACGTC.